The rows below give T cell receptor beta chains drawn from one sample of a study of T-cell memory formation after mild COVID-19. TCRdb re-derived calls from the 5' RACE reads in MiXCR, one entry per CDR3 protein. The sample holds roughly 200,000 distinct CDR3 sequences, approximately 16% seen once. The material sequenced was PBMCs or a T cell subset sorted from them (not recorded which). These receptors were collected from an adult woman who had mild COVID-19 (a few samples of this study predate the infection). Cell type and time point are not known. Each CDR3 is given with its conserved first and last residue. D genes are given only for firm matches. A row's size may be missing; if present it is once, few, many or a size class.

J gene,CDR3 length,D gene,clone size,V gene,CDR3 protein
TRBJ1-1,16,TRBD1,few,TRBV6-1,CASSESQGAGWTEAFF
TRBJ2-7,15,NA,NA,TRBV5-1,CASSLAQKRGDEQYF
TRBJ2-7,14,TRBD1,few,TRBV9,CASSSRDRGHEQYF
TRBJ2-5,14,NA,many,TRBV5-1,CASSFGGGWETQYF
TRBJ2-3,15,NA,NA,TRBV27,CASSPTNHFTDTQYF
TRBJ1-2,14,TRBD1,NA,TRBV6-5,CASSRTGLASGYTF
TRBJ2-1,13,NA,few,TRBV5-1,CASSLDGGGEQFF
TRBJ2-5,13,NA,few,TRBV7-3,CASSFGSQETQYF
TRBJ1-2,14,NA,few,TRBV18,CASSPPGGGYGYTF
TRBJ1-6,15,NA,NA,TRBV18,CASSPRQSYNSPLHF
TRBJ2-1,14,NA,NA,TRBV12-3/TRBV12-4,CASSPDGPYNEQFF
TRBJ2-5,16,TRBD2,NA,TRBV7-9,CASSPALAGAGETQYF
TRBJ2-3,18,NA,NA,TRBV10-3,CAISESILAVSNTDTQYF
TRBJ1-5,15,TRBD1,few,TRBV9,CASSRTGDRNQPQHF
TRBJ2-2,14,TRBD1,NA,TRBV7-2,CASRQTGVAGELFF
TRBJ2-1,13,NA,many,TRBV7-7,CASSLGPSYEQFF
TRBJ2-2,12,NA,medium-sized,TRBV11-2,CASRTLSGELFF
TRBJ2-7,11,NA,few,TRBV7-6,CASSPAREQYF
TRBJ2-1,13,NA,few,TRBV5-6,CASSLAAQTEQFF
TRBJ1-1,15,NA,few,TRBV5-1,CASSLEGAATSEAFF
TRBJ1-1,14,NA,NA,TRBV6-5,CASSYSSHQTEAFF
TRBJ2-3,14,NA,few,TRBV7-2,CASSLTQGADTQYF
TRBJ2-1,19,TRBD2,few,TRBV5-4,CASSFGGTSGRWSYNEQFF
TRBJ1-2,15,NA,NA,TRBV3-1,CASSQDRAGTYGYTF
TRBJ2-2,20,TRBD2,NA,TRBV5-1,CASSLAPGLAWRTNTGELFF
TRBJ2-3,15,TRBD2,many,TRBV9,CASSVEAGRTDTQYF
TRBJ1-6,16,TRBD1,NA,TRBV9,CASSVGQAITNSPLHF
TRBJ2-1,11,TRBD2,few,TRBV20-1,CSARVTGGWIF
TRBJ2-7,16,TRBD1,NA,TRBV12-3/TRBV12-4,CASSLAQTGASYEQYF
TRBJ2-3,15,TRBD2,few,TRBV12-3/TRBV12-4,CASSKGLAGTDTQYF
TRBJ2-7,13,NA,many,TRBV7-2,CASSFTLNYEQYF
TRBJ2-3,15,TRBD2,once,TRBV9,CASSDSGRSTDTQYF
TRBJ2-1,15,NA,NA,TRBV3-1,CASSQMSFRSNEQFF
TRBJ2-7,13,NA,NA,TRBV5-1,CASSFDNSYEQYF
TRBJ1-3,16,TRBD1,few,TRBV7-2,CASSLAGTGVRTAIYF
TRBJ2-7,14,NA,NA,TRBV7-2,CASSLVRVWGEQYF
TRBJ1-6,16,TRBD1,NA,TRBV7-2,CASRETGGRTNSPLHF
TRBJ2-3,13,TRBD2,many,TRBV29-1,CSAREGGTDTQYF
TRBJ1-1,14,TRBD1,NA,TRBV5-1,CASSPSGGGTEAFF
TRBJ1-2,14,TRBD1,NA,TRBV6-6,CASSYKTGLDGYTF
TRBJ2-3,15,NA,few,TRBV5-5,CASSFEVGGTDTQYF
TRBJ2-1,16,TRBD2,NA,TRBV20-1,CSARGRLAGVYNEQFF
TRBJ2-3,16,TRBD2,few,TRBV20-1,CSASRVASGARDTQYF
TRBJ2-5,17,TRBD2,few,TRBV25-1,CASSEGVAGDTQETQYF
TRBJ2-3,15,NA,NA,TRBV24-1,CATSEDPGVGDTQYF
TRBJ2-2,15,NA,NA,TRBV6-1,CASTGVGTSPVELFF
TRBJ2-3,14,NA,NA,TRBV15,CATIRDVSGDTQYF
TRBJ1-1,12,NA,NA,TRBV12-3/TRBV12-4,CASSQGGRQAFF
TRBJ2-1,12,NA,few,TRBV29-1,CSALAGSMEQFF
TRBJ2-5,14,NA,NA,TRBV12-2,CASRFPTGGETQYF
TRBJ2-7,15,TRBD2,few,TRBV2,CASRRWTSGAYEQYF
TRBJ2-2,14,NA,many,TRBV5-1,CASSLDGATGELFF
TRBJ2-1,15,TRBD1,NA,TRBV7-6,CASSRQGVTYNEQFF